This T cell receptor (beta chain) was captured by sequencing in a study of cytomegalovirus exposure and HLA in healthy donors. 13 Jbeta primers and 60 Vbeta primers were used for the PCR. Clones were read by immunoSEQ multiplex PCR, and TCRdb kept only the in-frame ones, dropping some. The table lists roughly 90,000 clones, around three quarters of them singletons, with 7.3% in the top ten. The CDR3 loop spans 14 amino acids. The ends were cut back, 4 bases at V and 5 bases at J, with 15 bases in the middle. Germline CDR1 SGHNT, CDR2 YYREEE (reference sequence). The receptor was derived from a man aged 30-40 years in good health and CMV-seronegative. Sequenced material: PBMCs. The genes are TRBV5-4 and TRBJ1-1, with unresolved D. DNA of the CDR3: TGTGCCAGCAGCCTCGGGCGGGCCGTTACTGAAGCTTTCTTT. It is translated as CASSLGRAVTEAFF.